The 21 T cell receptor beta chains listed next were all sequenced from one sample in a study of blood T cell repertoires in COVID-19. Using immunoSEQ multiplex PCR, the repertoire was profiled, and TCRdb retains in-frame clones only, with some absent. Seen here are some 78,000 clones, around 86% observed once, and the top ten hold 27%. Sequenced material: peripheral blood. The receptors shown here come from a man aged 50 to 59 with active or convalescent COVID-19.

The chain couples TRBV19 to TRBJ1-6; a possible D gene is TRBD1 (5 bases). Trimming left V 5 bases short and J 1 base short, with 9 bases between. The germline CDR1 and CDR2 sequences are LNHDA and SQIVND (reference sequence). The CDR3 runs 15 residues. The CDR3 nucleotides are TGTGCCAGTAGTTCTCGACAGTCCTATAATTCACCCCTCCACTTT. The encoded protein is CASSSRQSYNSPLHF.

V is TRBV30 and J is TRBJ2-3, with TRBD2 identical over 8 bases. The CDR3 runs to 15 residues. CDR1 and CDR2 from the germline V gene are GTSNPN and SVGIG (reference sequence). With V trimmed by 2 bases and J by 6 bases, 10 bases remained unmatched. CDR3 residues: CAWSFGGGLGDTQYF. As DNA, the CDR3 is TGTGCCTGGAGTTTCGGGGGGGGATTGGGTGATACGCAGTATTTT.

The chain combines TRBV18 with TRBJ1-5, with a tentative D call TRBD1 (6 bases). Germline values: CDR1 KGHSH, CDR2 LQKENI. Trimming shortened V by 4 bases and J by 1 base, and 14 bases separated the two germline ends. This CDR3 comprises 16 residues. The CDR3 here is CASSRQAPGSNQPQHF. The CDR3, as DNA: TGTGCCAGCTCACGACAGGCGCCTGGGAGCAATCAGCCCCAGCATTTT.

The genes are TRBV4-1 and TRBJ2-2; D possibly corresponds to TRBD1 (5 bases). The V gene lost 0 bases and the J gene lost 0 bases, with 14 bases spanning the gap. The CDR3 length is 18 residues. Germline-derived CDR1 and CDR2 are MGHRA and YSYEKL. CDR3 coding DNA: TGCGCCAGCAGCCAAGATGGTACAGGCCGACCGAACACCGGGGAGCTGTTTTTT. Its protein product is CASSQDGTGRPNTGELFF.

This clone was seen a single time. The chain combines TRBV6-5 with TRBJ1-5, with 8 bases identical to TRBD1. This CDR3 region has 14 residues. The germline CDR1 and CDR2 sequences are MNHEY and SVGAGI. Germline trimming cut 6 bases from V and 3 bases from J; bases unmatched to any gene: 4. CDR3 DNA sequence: TGTGCCAGCAGGCTGACAGGGGCCAATCAGCCCCAGCATTTT. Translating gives CASRLTGANQPQHF.

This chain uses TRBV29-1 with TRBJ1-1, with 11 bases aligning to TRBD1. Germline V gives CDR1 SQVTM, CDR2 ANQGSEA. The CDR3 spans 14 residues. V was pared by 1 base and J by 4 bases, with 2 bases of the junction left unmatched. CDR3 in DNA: TGCAGCGTTGAAGTGGACAGGGGGCCCACTGAAGCTTTCTTT. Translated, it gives CSVEVDRGPTEAFF.

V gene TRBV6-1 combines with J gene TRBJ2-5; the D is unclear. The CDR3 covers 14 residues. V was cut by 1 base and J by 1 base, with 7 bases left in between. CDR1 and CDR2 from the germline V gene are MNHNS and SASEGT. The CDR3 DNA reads TGTGCCAGCAGTGAAGTGGGCAGCCAAGAGACCCAGTACTTC. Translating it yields CASSEVGSQETQYF.

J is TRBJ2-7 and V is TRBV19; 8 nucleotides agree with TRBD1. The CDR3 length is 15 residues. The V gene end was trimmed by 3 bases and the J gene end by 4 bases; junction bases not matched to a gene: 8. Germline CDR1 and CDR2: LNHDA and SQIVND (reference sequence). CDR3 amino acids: CASSIPSQGAYEQYF. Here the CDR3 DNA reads TGTGCCAGTAGTATTCCTTCGCAGGGGGCTTACGAGCAGTACTTC. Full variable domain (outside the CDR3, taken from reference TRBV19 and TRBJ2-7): DGGITQSPKYLFRKEGQNVTLSCEQNLNHDAMYWYRQDPGQGLRLIYYSQIVNDFQKGDIAEGYSVSREKKESFPLTVTSAQKNPTAFYLCASSIPSQGAYEQYFGPGTRLTVT.

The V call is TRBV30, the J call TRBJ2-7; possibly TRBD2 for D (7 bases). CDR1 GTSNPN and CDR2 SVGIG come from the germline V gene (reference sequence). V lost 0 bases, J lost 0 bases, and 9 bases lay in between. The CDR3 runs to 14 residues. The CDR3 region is CAWSVGGDSYEQYF. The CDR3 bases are TGTGCCTGGAGTGTAGGGGGGGACTCCTACGAGCAGTACTTC.

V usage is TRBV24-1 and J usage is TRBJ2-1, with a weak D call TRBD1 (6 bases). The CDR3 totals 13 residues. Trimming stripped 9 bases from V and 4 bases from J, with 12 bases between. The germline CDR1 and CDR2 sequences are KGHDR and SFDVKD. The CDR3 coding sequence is TGTGCCACCGGGTCAGGGGCGTACAATGAGCAGTTCTTC. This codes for CATGSGAYNEQFF.

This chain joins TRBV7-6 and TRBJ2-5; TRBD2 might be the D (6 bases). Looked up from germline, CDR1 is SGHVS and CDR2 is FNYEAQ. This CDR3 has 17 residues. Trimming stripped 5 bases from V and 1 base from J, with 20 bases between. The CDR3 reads CASSPRRGSGSQETQYF. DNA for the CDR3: TGTGCCAGCAGCCCACGCCGGGGTAGCGGAAGCCAAGAGACCCAGTACTTC.

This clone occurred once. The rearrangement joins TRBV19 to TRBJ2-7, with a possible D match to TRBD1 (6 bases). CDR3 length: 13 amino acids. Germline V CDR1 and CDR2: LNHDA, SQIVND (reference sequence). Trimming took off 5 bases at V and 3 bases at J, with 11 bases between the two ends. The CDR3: CASSGQFGYEQYF. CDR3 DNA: TGTGCCAGTAGTGGACAGTTCGGCTACGAGCAGTACTTC. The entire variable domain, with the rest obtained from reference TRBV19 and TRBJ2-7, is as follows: DGGITQSPKYLFRKEGQNVTLSCEQNLNHDAMYWYRQDPGQGLRLIYYSQIVNDFQKGDIAEGYSVSREKKESFPLTVTSAQKNPTAFYLCASSGQFGYEQYFGPGTRLTVT.

DNA for the CDR3: TGCAGCGTTGAGGGTGCTACGAGGACTGAAGCTTTCTTT. This translates into CSVEGATRTEAFF. The chain uses TRBV29-1 and TRBJ1-1; D gene uncertain. Germline CDR1 is SQVTM and CDR2 is ANQGSEA. Trimming removed 3 bases from V and 5 bases from J, with 13 bases in between. The CDR3 is 13 residues long.

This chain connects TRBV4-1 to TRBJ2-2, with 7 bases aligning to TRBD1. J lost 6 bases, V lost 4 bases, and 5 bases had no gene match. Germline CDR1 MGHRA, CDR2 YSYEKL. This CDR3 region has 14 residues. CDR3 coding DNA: TGCGCCAGCAGCCTCGGACAGGTACCCGGGGAGCTGTTTTTT. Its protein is CASSLGQVPGELFF.

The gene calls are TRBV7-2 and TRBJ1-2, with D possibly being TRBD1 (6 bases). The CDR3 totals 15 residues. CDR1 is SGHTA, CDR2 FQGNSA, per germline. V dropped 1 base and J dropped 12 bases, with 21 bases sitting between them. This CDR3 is CASSLDPGSPSGDTF. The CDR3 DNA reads TGTGCCAGCAGCTTAGATCCCGGGTCCCCCTCAGGGGACACCTTC.

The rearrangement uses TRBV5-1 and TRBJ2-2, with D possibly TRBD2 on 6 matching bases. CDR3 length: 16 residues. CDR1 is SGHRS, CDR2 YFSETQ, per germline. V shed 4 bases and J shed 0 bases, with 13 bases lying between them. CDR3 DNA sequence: TGCGCCAGCAGCCCGCTCGGGAGCGCGAACACCGGGGAGCTGTTTTTT. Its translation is CASSPLGSANTGELFF.

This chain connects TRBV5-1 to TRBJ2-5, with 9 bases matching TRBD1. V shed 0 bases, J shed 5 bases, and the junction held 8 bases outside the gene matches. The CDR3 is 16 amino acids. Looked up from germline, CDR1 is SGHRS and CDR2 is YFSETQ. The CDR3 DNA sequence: TGCGCCAGCAGCTTGGAGGGGACAGGGTCTTGGGAGACCCAGTACTTC. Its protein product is CASSLEGTGSWETQYF.

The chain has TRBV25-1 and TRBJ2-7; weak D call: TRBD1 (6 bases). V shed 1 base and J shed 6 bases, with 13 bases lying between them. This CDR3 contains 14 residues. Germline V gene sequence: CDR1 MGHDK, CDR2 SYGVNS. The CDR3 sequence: CASSECQQGCEQYF. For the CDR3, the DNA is TGTGCCAGCAGTGAATGTCAACAGGGCTGCGAGCAGTACTTC.

CDR3 DNA: TGTGCCAGCAGCTTAGGTGGGCTAGCGGTAGCCAAAAACATTCAGTACTTC. Protein product: CASSLGGLAVAKNIQYF. The chain combines TRBV7-2 with TRBJ2-4, with TRBD2 matching 7 bases. J lost 0 bases, V lost 1 base, and 6 bases had no gene match. The length of the CDR3 is 17 residues. Germline CDR1 and CDR2: SGHTA and FQGNSA.

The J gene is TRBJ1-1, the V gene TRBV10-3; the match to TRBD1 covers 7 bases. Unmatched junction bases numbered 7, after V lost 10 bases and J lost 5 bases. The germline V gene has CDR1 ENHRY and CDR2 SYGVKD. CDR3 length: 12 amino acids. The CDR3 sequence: CATRQGGTEAFF. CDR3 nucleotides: TGTGCCACCAGACAGGGTGGTACTGAAGCTTTCTTT.

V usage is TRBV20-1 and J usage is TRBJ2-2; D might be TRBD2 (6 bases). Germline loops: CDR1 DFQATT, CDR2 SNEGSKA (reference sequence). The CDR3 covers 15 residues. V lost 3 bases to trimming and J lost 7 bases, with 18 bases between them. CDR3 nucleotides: TGCAGTGCTAGTATAGCGACGCGGGATCTCGGGGAGCTGTTTTTT. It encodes CSASIATRDLGELFF.